The T cell receptor (beta chain) under discussion was sequenced for a study of naive and memory T cell subsets (dated by TCRdb to 2015 to 2018). Turning to the overall study: An open-source, UMI-based TCR alpha and beta sequencing pipeline was applied to sorted naive and memory peripheral blood T cell subsets. RNA was DNase-treated and reverse transcribed with TCR constant-region primers, mostly using SuperScript III. IgG serology results and the functional CMV T cell responses were in complete agreement. Overall study outcomes, separate from this receptor: No ground truth was available to validate the repertoire findings for the naive and memory subsets. RNA-based TCR counts may be affected by expression changes linked to T cell activation and differentiation. Single alpha or beta chain sequences, rather than paired alpha/beta receptors, were used to define clonotypes. TCR abundance followed a power law whose exponent differed between naive and memory subsets but was consistent across the three individuals. In both CD4 and CD8 cells, going from naive through CM, EM and EMRA, the Gini index went up while Shannon and inverse Simpson diversity went down. Once error correction was done, more than 95% of naive TCR sequences showed up just once, which made the naive abundance distributions much steeper than those of the memory subsets.

From the second PCR step onward, the TCR alpha chain libraries and the TCR beta chain libraries were amplified separately. To determine each donor's CMV status, fresh PBMCs were stimulated overnight with CMV viral lysate, and IFNgamma production from CD4+ T cells was then assessed. CD4 T cells were positively selected using Miltenyi beads, after which CD8 T cells were positively selected from the CD4-negative fraction. Cells stained for CD3, CD4, CD8, CD45RA, CD27 and a live/dead dye were sorted on a BD Aria II into four subsets by CD45RA and CD27. Blood was obtained from a few healthy volunteers, and the blood from each volunteer was fractionated into CD4 and CD8 T cells and subsequently into four differentiation subsets. Approximately 120 ml of peripheral blood was collected from each donor, and PBMC were isolated from the blood using Ficoll-Paque PLUS density-gradient centrifugation. The sorted cells were lysed in RLT buffer, after which RNA was extracted using a Qiagen RNeasy kit and kept at -80 degrees C.

The junction shows trimming of 6 bases on V and 0 bases on J, plus 6 bases between the germline ends. The CDR3 numbers 13 residues from cysteine through phenylalanine. Only the CDR3 portion is preserved as DNA: 39 bases, with reading frame beginning at the first base. The CDR1 and CDR2 encoded by the germline V gene are SGHVS and FQNEAQ. The library came from UMI-ligation and nested PCR. The beta constant-region primer consisted of an equimolar mixture of two oligonucleotides that together covered TRBC1 and TRBC2. Four rounds of PCR, combining the SP2 primer with nested alpha and beta constant-region primers, were used to amplify the ligated cDNA. A single-stranded oligonucleotide carrying the SP2 primer and a 12-nucleotide UMI was ligated to the 3' end of the cDNA by T4 RNA ligase 1. Incubation of the ligation reaction lasted about 20-25 hours at 16 degrees C. PCR2 was typically run as a SYBR Green qPCR and stopped at a predetermined threshold to prevent over-amplification. Every purification after the first one was done using Agencourt AMPure XP magnetic beads. Libraries were quantified by Qubit and checked on a TapeStation, where a main peak was expected near 650 bp. Pooled libraries were sequenced on an Illumina MiSeq using v2 2x251 paired-end kits, and typically roughly 0.9-2.2 million reads were obtained per sample. Each sample was pooled at 4 nM, and roughly 4.5-7.5% PhiX was included to help cluster recognition. Per the original workflow: V and J genes were assigned to Demultiplexor-processed FASTQ reads by Decombinator through tag matching, with a single base-pair mismatch being allowed. By using UMIs, Collapsinator corrected both sequencing errors and the frequency errors caused by PCR heterogeneity. TCRs were translated and CDR3s were extracted from the conserved cysteine to the FGXG phenylalanine by CDR3Translator, with non-productive sequences being flagged. Gini, Shannon entropy and inverse Simpson indices were computed after subsampling the repertoires to the same number of UMI-defined TCRs. Within the linear range, a power law was fitted by maximum likelihood to the distributions of clonotype abundance. For one naive CD8 sample, the pipeline and MIGEC produced similar UMI counts, unique TCR numbers and clonal distributions. A set of 6,000 to 8,000 CMV-associated CDR3 sequences, compiled from VDJdb and a published dataset, was used to search the repertoires. TCRdb redid the processing of the public reads, applying fastp at Q25 and MiXCR, and retained in-frame beta chains. CDR3 protein duplicates are merged, each entry listing the most common genes and DNA. TCRdb, rather than the study authors, made the V and J calls. Across this sample there are tens of thousands of distinct CDR3 sequences, with over 7% seen only once. Of the sample, about 24% falls within the top ten clones.

This clonotype has at least ten counts. The antigen it binds to is not known. No much larger clone is present one base from it, and per-base qualities are unavailable. This TCR derives from a human donor in good health. The sequenced material came from central memory CD8+ T cells from blood. The sample's cell subset or site label, in plain terms: central memory, CD45RA- CD27+. This chain is built from TRBV7-8 and TRBJ2-4; too little of a D gene remains to name it. The CDR3: CASSRRAKNIQYF. The DNA sequence is TGTGCCAGCAGTCGGAGAGCCAAAAACATTCAGTACTTC.